This is a list of T cell receptor beta chains from one sample in a study of CD8 T cells in ankylosing spondylitis. TCRdb used MiXCR to reprocess the 5' RACE reads, holding one entry per CDR3 protein. The sample has just under 550,000 distinct CDR3 sequences; approximately 12% are singletons. The source material was blood, either unsorted or a sorted T cell fraction (not recorded which). The receptors shown here come from a male donor with ankylosing spondylitis. The CDR3 runs from the conserved cysteine through the conserved F or W. The order of the fields is D gene, clone size, J gene, V gene, CDR3 DNA, CDR3 protein. The D gene is left open where the match is weak. Clone size, where shown, is once, few, many, or a class for clones that have expanded.

TRBD2 | many | TRBJ2-3 | TRBV4-1 | TGCGCCAGCAGCCATGTGAGCGGGGTTACAGATACGCAGTATTTT | CASSHVSGVTDTQYF
- | - | TRBJ2-7 | TRBV28 | TGTGCCAGCAGTCGTGGGACGGTGGTCGAGCAGTACTTC | CASSRGTVVEQYF
TRBD1 | few | TRBJ2-4 | TRBV30 | TGTGCCTGGAGTGCTGGACAGGGATACATTCAGTACTTC | CAWSAGQGYIQYF
TRBD1 | - | TRBJ1-6 | TRBV9 | TGTGCCAGCAGCGTTGACAGGGAAGATTCACCCCTCCACTTT | CASSVDREDSPLHF
TRBD1 | few | TRBJ1-1 | TRBV5-1 | TGCGCCAGCAGCTGGACGGGACAGGGGATCGGTGACACTGAAGCTTTCTTT | CASSWTGQGIGDTEAFF
TRBD2 | many | TRBJ2-1 | TRBV12-3/TRBV12-4 | TGTGCCAGCAGTGCGCTAGCGGGGACGGGATATGAGCAGTTCTTC | CASSALAGTGYEQFF
TRBD1 | - | TRBJ2-7 | TRBV28 | TGTGCCAGCAGGGAACAGGGGGTCGAGCAGTACTTC | CASREQGVEQYF
- | - | TRBJ1-6 | TRBV10-2 | TGCGCCAGCAATCGACAGGAGAATTCACCCCTCCACTTT | CASNRQENSPLHF
- | few | TRBJ1-1 | TRBV12-3/TRBV12-4 | TGTGCCAGCAGTTTATTCCCCGGGTGGGGGTTCATGAACACTGAAGCTTTCTTT | CASSLFPGWGFMNTEAFF
- | - | TRBJ2-2 | TRBV5-1 | TGCGCCAGCAGCTTGGTTGACCCCACCGGGGAGCTGTTTTTT | CASSLVDPTGELFF
TRBD2 | - | TRBJ2-1 | TRBV6-1 | TGTGCCAGCAGTCGGACTAGCGGGAGTATCACCTACAATGAGCAGTTCTTC | CASSRTSGSITYNEQFF
TRBD1 | - | TRBJ2-1 | TRBV12-5 | TGTGCTAGTGGTTTGGATCACGGGACAGGGGGCGAGAATGAGCAGTTCTTC | CASGLDHGTGGENEQFF
- | many | TRBJ2-1 | TRBV3-1 | TGTGCCAGCAGCCAAGAGGGTAGCGGAGGGAGCTCCTACAATGAGCAGTTCTTC | CASSQEGSGGSSYNEQFF
- | - | TRBJ1-3 | TRBV6-1 | TGTGCCAGCAGTGAAGCTCGGGACATCTATGGAAACACCATATATTTT | CASSEARDIYGNTIYF
TRBD2 | many | TRBJ2-5 | TRBV5-1 | TGCGCCAGCAGCAGGGGCCCAACTAGCGGGAGTGGAGAGACCCAGTACTTC | CASSRGPTSGSGETQYF
- | - | TRBJ2-1 | TRBV6-1 | TGTGCCAGCCGTTCCGGGACAACTGAGCAGTTCTTC | CASRSGTTEQFF
- | - | TRBJ1-1 | TRBV21-1 | TGTGCCAGCAGCAAAGCGCAGCGACAATTGGGCTCTTGGAACACTGAAGCTTTCTTT | CASSKAQRQLGSWNTEAFF
TRBD2 | few | TRBJ2-1 | TRBV7-9 | TGTGCCAGCAGCTTAGACGCTAGCGGGGAGAATGAGCAGTTCTTC | CASSLDASGENEQFF
- | many | TRBJ1-2 | TRBV12-3/TRBV12-4 | TGTGCCAGCAGAATGAACTATGGCTACACCTTC | CASRMNYGYTF
- | few | TRBJ2-3 | TRBV5-6 | TGTGCCAGCAGCTTGACGGGCGTGAGCTACACAGATACGCAGTATTTT | CASSLTGVSYTDTQYF
- | - | TRBJ2-2 | TRBV20-1 | TGCAGTGCTAGAGATCACGGGGGACCGGACACCGGGGAGCTGTTTTTT | CSARDHGGPDTGELFF
- | few | TRBJ2-1 | TRBV5-1 | TGCGCCAGCAGCCCCCGAGGGAGAATGAACAATGAGCAGTTCTTC | CASSPRGRMNNEQFF
TRBD1 | few | TRBJ1-2 | TRBV11-2 | TGTGCCAGCAGCCCCGACAGGGAAATTTCGTCCTTC | CASSPDREISSF
- | - | TRBJ2-4 | TRBV20-1 | TGCAGTGCCGAAAAGGGAACAGAGTACTTC | CSAEKGTEYF
- | few | TRBJ2-7 | TRBV20-1 | TGCAGTGCAGCGTCCTACGAGCAGTACTTC | CSAASYEQYF
- | - | TRBJ1-6 | TRBV7-9 | TGTGCCAGCAGCAGTAATAATTCACCCCTCCACTTT | CASSSNNSPLHF
- | - | TRBJ1-3 | TRBV12-3/TRBV12-4 | TGTGCCAGCAGTTTACGGCGGGTCTCGAGTAACACCATATATTTT | CASSLRRVSSNTIYF
TRBD2 | - | TRBJ2-7 | TRBV27 | TGTGCCAGCAGACTAGCGGGAGAGAGGGAGCAGTACTTC | CASRLAGEREQYF
- | few | TRBJ1-4 | TRBV7-9 | TGTGCCAGCAGCGTTGCCTCAGGGGTTGAAAAACTGTTTTTT | CASSVASGVEKLFF
TRBD2 | many | TRBJ2-1 | TRBV5-5 | TGTGCCAGCAGCCTCGAGCCAGGCTTGCTAGCGGGAGGGGGCAATGAGCAGTTCTTC | CASSLEPGLLAGGGNEQFF
TRBD2 | - | TRBJ2-1 | TRBV20-1 | TGCAGTGCTAGATGGGCTAGCGGGAGTGGTGAGCAGTTCTTC | CSARWASGSGEQFF
TRBD1 | few | TRBJ2-3 | TRBV5-6 | TGTGCCAGCAGCCCCCTCCGGACAGGCAGCACAGATACGCAGTATTTT | CASSPLRTGSTDTQYF
TRBD2 | - | TRBJ2-1 | TRBV27 | TGTGCCAGCAGCAAGGGACTAGCGGTTTACAATGAGCAGTTCTTC | CASSKGLAVYNEQFF
- | - | TRBJ2-3 | TRBV20-1 | TGCAGTGCTAATGGGGTCGAGCGCACAGATACGCAGTATTTT | CSANGVERTDTQYF
- | - | TRBJ2-1 | TRBV20-1 | TGCAGTGTCCCGAGCCAACGGGTCAATGAGCAGTTCTTC | CSVPSQRVNEQFF
- | - | TRBJ2-7 | TRBV2 | TGTGCCAGCAGCCGACACTCCTACGAGCAGTACTTC | CASSRHSYEQYF
- | few | TRBJ2-3 | TRBV27 | TGTGCCAGCAGAATGAGTGGGGGCGTCCCAGATACGCAGTATTTT | CASRMSGGVPDTQYF
- | many | TRBJ2-5 | TRBV5-1 | TGCGCCAGCAGCTTGCGGACAAGTCAAGAGACCCAGTACTTC | CASSLRTSQETQYF
- | few | TRBJ2-2 | TRBV5-1 | TGCGCCAGCAGTAGGCGAGCTAGGGACGGGGAGCTGTTTTTT | CASSRRARDGELFF
TRBD1 | many | TRBJ2-2 | TRBV5-1 | TGCGCCAGCAGCCAGGACAGGACTTGGCCCGGGGAGCTGTTTTTT | CASSQDRTWPGELFF
- | many | TRBJ2-3 | TRBV20-1 | TGCAGTGCTAGGCCAACAGATACGCAGTATTTT | CSARPTDTQYF
- | few | TRBJ2-1 | TRBV4-1 | TGCGCCAGCAGCCAGAAGAGGGGCAGGGCCCTATACAATGAGCAGTTCTTC | CASSQKRGRALYNEQFF
- | many | TRBJ2-2 | TRBV7-9 | TGTGCCAGCAGCCCAGGGATTACCGGGGAGCTGTTTTTT | CASSPGITGELFF
- | many | TRBJ2-1 | TRBV7-7 | TGTGCCAGCAGCTTAGCGGGAAACAATGAGCAGTTCTTC | CASSLAGNNEQFF
TRBD1 | - | TRBJ1-1 | TRBV5-1 | TGCGCCAGCAGCGTGACAGGGCTGAACACTGAAGCTTTCTTT | CASSVTGLNTEAFF
- | many | TRBJ2-1 | TRBV5-1 | TGCGCCAGCAGCCCGGGATCAGCCAATGAGCAGTTCTTC | CASSPGSANEQFF
TRBD1 | - | TRBJ1-2 | TRBV11-2 | TGTGCCAGCAGCGCCAGAGACCCGGGACAGGGTTTCTATGGCTACACCTTC | CASSARDPGQGFYGYTF
- | many | TRBJ2-3 | TRBV7-2 | TGTGCCAGCAGCTTTATCTCTTCGGGAGATACGCAGTATTTT | CASSFISSGDTQYF
TRBD1 | few | TRBJ1-1 | TRBV5-1 | TGCGCCAGCAGCCAAGACAGGGGCGAAGGGACTGAAGCTTTCTTT | CASSQDRGEGTEAFF
TRBD1 | - | TRBJ1-1 | TRBV20-1 | TGCAGTGCTAGAGTAGGCGGGACAGGGGGTCTGACTGAAGCTTTCTTT | CSARVGGTGGLTEAFF
- | few | TRBJ2-3 | TRBV6-1 | TGTGCCAGCAGTGAAGCACTAGCCGGTAGCACAGATACGCAGTATTTT | CASSEALAGSTDTQYF
- | many | TRBJ1-1 | TRBV5-1 | TGCGCCAGCAGCTTGGAAGACCATCGGACTGAAGCTTTCTTT | CASSLEDHRTEAFF
- | few | TRBJ1-1 | TRBV5-1 | TGCGCCAGCAGCACAGAGAGACTCCTGAACACTGAAGCTTTCTTT | CASSTERLLNTEAFF
- | few | TRBJ1-2 | TRBV28 | TGTGCCAGCAGTTTATTCTTTGCGGCGGGCTACACCTTC | CASSLFFAAGYTF